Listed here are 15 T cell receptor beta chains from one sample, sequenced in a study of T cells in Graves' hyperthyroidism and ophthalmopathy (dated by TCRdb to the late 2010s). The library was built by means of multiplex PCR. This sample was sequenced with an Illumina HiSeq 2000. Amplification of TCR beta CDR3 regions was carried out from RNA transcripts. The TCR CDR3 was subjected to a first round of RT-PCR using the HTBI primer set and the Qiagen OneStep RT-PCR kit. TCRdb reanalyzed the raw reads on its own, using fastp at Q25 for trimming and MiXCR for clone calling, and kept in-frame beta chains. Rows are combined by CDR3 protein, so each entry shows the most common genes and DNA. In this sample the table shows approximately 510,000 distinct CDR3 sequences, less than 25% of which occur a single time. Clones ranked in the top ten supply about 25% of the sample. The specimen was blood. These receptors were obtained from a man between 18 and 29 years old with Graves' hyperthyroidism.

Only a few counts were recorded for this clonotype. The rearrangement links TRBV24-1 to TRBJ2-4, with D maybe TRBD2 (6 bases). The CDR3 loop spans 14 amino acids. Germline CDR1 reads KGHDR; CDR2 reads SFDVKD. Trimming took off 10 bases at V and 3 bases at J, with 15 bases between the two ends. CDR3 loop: CATSTRRDKNIQYF. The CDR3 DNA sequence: TGTGCCACAAGTACCCGGCGGGACAAAAACATTCAGTACTTC.

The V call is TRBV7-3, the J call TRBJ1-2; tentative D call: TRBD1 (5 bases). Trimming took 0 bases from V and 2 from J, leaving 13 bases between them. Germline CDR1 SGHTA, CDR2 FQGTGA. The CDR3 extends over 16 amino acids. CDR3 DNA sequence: TGTGCCAGCAGCTTAACGTTTGAGGGGCTGAACTATGGCTACACCTTC. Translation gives CASSLTFEGLNYGYTF.

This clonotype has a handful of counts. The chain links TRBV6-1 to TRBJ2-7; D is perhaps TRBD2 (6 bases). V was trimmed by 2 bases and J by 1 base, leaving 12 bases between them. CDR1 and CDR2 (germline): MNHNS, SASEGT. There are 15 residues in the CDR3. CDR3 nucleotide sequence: TGTGCCAGCAGTGAACTAACTAGCAAGTCCTACGAGCAGTACTTC. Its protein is CASSELTSKSYEQYF.

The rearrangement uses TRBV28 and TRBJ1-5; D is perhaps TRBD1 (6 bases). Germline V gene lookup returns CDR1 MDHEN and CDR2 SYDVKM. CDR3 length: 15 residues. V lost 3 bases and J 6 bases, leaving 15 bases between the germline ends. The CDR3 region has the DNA TGTGCCAGCAGTTTTTGGGCAGGGGTAGGTCAGCCCCAGCATTTT. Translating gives CASSFWAGVGQPQHF.

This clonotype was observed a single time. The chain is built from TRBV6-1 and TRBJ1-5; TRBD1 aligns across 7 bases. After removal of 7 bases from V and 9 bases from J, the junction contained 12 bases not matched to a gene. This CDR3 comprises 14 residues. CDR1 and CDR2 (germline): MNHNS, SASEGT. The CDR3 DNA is TGTGCCAGCACCCTTGGACAGGCAGGACGGCCCCAGCATTTT. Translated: CASTLGQAGRPQHF.

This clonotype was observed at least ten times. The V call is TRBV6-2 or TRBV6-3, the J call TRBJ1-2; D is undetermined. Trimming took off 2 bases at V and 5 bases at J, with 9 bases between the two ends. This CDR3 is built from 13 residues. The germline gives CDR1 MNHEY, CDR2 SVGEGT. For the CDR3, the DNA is TGTGCCAGCAGTTACGTAACAGCATATGGCTACACCTTC. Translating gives CASSYVTAYGYTF.

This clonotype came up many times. The CDR3 DNA sequence: TGTGCCAGCACCGGGGGACAGGGTCATCTGGACTATGGCTACACCTTC. Its protein product is CASTGGQGHLDYGYTF. The chain uses TRBV6-5 and TRBJ1-2; 9 bases line up with TRBD1. The CDR3 contains 16 residues. The V segment lost 7 bases and the J segment 3 bases; nucleotides outside the gene matches: 12. CDR1 and CDR2 (germline): MNHEY, SVGAGI.

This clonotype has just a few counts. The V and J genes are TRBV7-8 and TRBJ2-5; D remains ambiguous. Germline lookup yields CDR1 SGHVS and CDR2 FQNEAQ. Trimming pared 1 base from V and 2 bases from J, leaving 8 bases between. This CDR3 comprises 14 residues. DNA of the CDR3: TGTGCCAGCAGCTTAGGTGTGGGACAAGAGACCCAGTACTTC. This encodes CASSLGVGQETQYF.

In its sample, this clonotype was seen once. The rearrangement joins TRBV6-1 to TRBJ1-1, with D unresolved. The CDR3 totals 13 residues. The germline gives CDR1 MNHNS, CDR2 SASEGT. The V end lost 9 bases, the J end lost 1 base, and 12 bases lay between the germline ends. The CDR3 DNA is TGTGCCAGTTTTCAGGCCGCGAACACTGAAGCTTTCTTT. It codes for CASFQAANTEAFF.

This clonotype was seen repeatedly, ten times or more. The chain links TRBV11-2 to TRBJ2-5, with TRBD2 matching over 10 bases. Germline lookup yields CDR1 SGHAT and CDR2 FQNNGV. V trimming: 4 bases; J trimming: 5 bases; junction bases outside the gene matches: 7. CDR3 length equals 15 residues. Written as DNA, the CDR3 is TGTGCCAGCAGCTGGAGCGGGGGGGCCATGGAGACCCAGTACTTC. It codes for CASSWSGGAMETQYF.

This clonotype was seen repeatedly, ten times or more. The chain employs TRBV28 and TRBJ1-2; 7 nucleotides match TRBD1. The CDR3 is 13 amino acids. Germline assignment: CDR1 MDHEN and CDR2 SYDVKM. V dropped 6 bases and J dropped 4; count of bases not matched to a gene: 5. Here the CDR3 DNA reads TGTGCCAGCAGGACAGGGCATCCCTATGGCTACACCTTC. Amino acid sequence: CASRTGHPYGYTF.

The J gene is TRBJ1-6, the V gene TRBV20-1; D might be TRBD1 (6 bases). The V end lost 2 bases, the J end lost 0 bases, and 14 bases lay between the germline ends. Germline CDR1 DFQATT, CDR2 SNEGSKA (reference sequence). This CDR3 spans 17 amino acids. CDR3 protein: CSARRQVLNSYNSPLHF. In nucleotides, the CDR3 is TGCAGTGCTAGAAGACAGGTGCTAAACTCCTATAATTCACCCCTCCACTTT.

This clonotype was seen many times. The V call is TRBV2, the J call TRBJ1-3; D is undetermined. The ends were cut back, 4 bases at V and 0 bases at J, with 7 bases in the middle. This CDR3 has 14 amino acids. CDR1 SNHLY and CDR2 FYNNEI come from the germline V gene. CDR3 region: CASSAEISGNTIYF. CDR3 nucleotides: TGTGCCAGCAGTGCAGAAATCTCTGGAAACACCATATATTTT. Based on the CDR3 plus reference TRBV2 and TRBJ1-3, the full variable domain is EPEVTQTPSHQVTQMGQEVILRCVPISNHLYFYWYRQILGQKVEFLVSFYNNEISEKSEIFDDQFSVERPDGSNFTLKIRSTKLEDSAMYFCASSAEISGNTIYFGEGSWLTVV.

The CDR3 nucleotides are TGTGCCAGCAGCTCTAGAGCAGTCCACGAGCAGTACTTC. Translating it yields CASSSRAVHEQYF. The J gene is TRBJ2-7, the V gene TRBV11-2, with D uncertain. Germline loops: CDR1 SGHAT, CDR2 FQNNGV. Between the trimmed V and J ends, which lost 4 bases and 5 bases, there was a span of 12 bases. The CDR3 is 13 amino acids.

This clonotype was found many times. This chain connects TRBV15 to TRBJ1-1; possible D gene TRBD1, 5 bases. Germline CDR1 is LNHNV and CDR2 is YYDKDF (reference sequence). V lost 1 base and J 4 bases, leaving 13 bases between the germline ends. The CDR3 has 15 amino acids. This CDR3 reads CATSRVGAGSTEAFF. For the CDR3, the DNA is TGTGCCACCAGCAGAGTTGGGGCAGGGAGCACTGAAGCTTTCTTT.